The clone carrying this T cell receptor beta chain occurred a few times. What it binds is not known. Unique molecular identifiers were used in preparing the TCRbeta library. TCRdb passed the PCR reads through MiXCR, listing each CDR3 protein once. The sample includes approximately 1,000,000 distinct CDR3 sequences, about 31% of them seen just once. These data belong to a study of T-cell reconstitution after alpha-beta-depleted transplantation in children. General study findings and limits: Newly made T cells mostly supplied T-cell counts and diversity one year after transplant. Roughly two months post-transplant, alpha-beta T cells reportedly originated from several hundred graft clones that had expanded. Several patients had high TCRbeta diversity at day 60; it came from surviving recipient T cells and thymic progenitors.

The TCR was taken from a boy in the first two years of life who had a stem cell transplant for SCID, so the T cells may come from the graft donor. The sample in question was PBMCs, mostly from graft donor cells, obtained 360 days after TCRalphabeta/CD19-depleted stem cell transplant.

CDR3 in DNA: TGCGCCAGCAGAAGTTGGCAGAACACTGAAGCTTTCTTT. It translates to CASRSWQNTEAFF. The genes are TRBV5-1 and TRBJ1-1; D unresolved. Trimming took 5 bases from V and 1 from J, leaving 9 bases between them. Germline V gives CDR1 SGHRS, CDR2 YFSETQ. The CDR3 is made up of 13 amino acids. Full variable domain (outside the CDR3, taken from reference TRBV5-1 and TRBJ1-1): KAGVTQTPRYLIKTRGQQVTLSCSPISGHRSVSWYQQTPGQGLQFLFEYFSETQRNKGNFPGRFSGRQFSNSRSEMNVSTLELGDSALYLCASRSWQNTEAFFGQGTRLTVV.